What follows is one T cell receptor (beta chain) and its context. The sample belongs to a study of blood T cells in healthy people across ages. With 6 bases removed from V and 2 bases from J, the gap between germline ends came to 15 bases. Germline loops: CDR1 MNHEY, CDR2 SVGAGI. This CDR3 is built from 15 residues. Primers used in a second PCR of about 7 to 12 cycles were a sample-barcoded 5' primer and a J-beta primer mix. TCRdb fed the 5' RACE reads into MiXCR, producing one record per CDR3 protein. Among under 2 million distinct CDR3 sequences, about 35% were seen once, and the ten largest hold approximately 10%.

The rearrangement uses TRBV6-5 and TRBJ2-3; a possible D gene is TRBD1 (5 bases). The sequence derives from a woman aged 25 to 45 in good health. The sample comprised blood. The CDR3 spells CASRTARSPTDTQYF. In DNA, the CDR3 is TGTGCCAGCAGGACAGCTAGGTCCCCCACAGATACGCAGTATTTT.